This TCR beta chain was documented in a study of regulatory T cells in long-lasting Graves disease. Arm-PCR of CDR3 regions and iRepertoire HTBI primers were used to build TCR beta libraries. From the multiplex PCR reads, TCRdb called clonotypes with MiXCR, one entry per CDR3 protein. The repertoire holds hundreds of thousands of distinct CDR3 sequences, with roughly a sixth as singletons. Study conclusions and caveats: Patients whose Graves' disease persisted exhibited lower TCR diversity than those newly diagnosed.

The time point here: newly diagnosed GD, antithyroid drugs for less than 3 months. PBMC RNA served as the TCR library source. American Thyroid Association guidelines defined Graves' disease diagnosis. There are many counts of this clonotype. Its target is unknown. The sequence came from a female donor with Graves disease. The sample consisted of peripheral blood mononuclear cells (PBMCs), taken at new diagnosis, from a patient treated with antithyroid drugs.

The CDR3: CASSMGGILQEAFF. CDR3 DNA sequence: TGTGCCAGCAGTATGGGGGGGATCCTTCAGGAAGCTTTCTTT. This rearrangement joins TRBV27 to TRBJ1-1; tentatively, D is TRBD1 (5 bases). Germline CDR1 MNHEY, CDR2 SMNVEV (reference sequence). Between the trimmed V and J ends, which lost 5 bases and 8 bases, there was a span of 18 bases. This CDR3 is 14 amino acids long.